The clone carrying this T cell receptor beta chain has a single count. Its antigen is still unknown. The PCR contained 60 Vbeta and 13 Jbeta primers. Assay: immunoSEQ multiplex PCR; the TCRdb copy retains only in-frame clones and omits some. This sample has 140,000 to 150,000 clones; roughly 80% occur once, and the top ten carry more than 4%. The entry originates in a study of cytomegalovirus exposure and HLA in healthy donors. Study details: Around 200 million T cells yielded more than 95 million unique TCR beta sequences, as an earlier analysis found. General study results and limits: A later analysis found common viral pathogens apparently linked to several of the most significant clusters. Analysis was carried out at a later point, and it linked a missense DCLRE1C variant to TCR beta V- and J-gene trimming. The authors assumed roughly uniform sequencing depth across donors for presence/absence analyses.

This TCR was sampled from a woman between 40 and 50 years old in good health and CMV-seropositive. Sequenced input: PBMCs.

The DNA for the CDR3 is TGTGCCAGCAGCTTAGATGGGACAGGAAGCGGAGAGACCCAGTACTTC. Translation gives CASSLDGTGSGETQYF. The chain carries TRBV11-3 and TRBJ2-5, with 8 positions matching TRBD1. The trim removed 0 bases at V and 4 bases at J, leaving 7 bases unmatched. This CDR3 is 16 amino acids long. Per the germline V gene, CDR1 is SGHNT and CDR2 is YENEEA.